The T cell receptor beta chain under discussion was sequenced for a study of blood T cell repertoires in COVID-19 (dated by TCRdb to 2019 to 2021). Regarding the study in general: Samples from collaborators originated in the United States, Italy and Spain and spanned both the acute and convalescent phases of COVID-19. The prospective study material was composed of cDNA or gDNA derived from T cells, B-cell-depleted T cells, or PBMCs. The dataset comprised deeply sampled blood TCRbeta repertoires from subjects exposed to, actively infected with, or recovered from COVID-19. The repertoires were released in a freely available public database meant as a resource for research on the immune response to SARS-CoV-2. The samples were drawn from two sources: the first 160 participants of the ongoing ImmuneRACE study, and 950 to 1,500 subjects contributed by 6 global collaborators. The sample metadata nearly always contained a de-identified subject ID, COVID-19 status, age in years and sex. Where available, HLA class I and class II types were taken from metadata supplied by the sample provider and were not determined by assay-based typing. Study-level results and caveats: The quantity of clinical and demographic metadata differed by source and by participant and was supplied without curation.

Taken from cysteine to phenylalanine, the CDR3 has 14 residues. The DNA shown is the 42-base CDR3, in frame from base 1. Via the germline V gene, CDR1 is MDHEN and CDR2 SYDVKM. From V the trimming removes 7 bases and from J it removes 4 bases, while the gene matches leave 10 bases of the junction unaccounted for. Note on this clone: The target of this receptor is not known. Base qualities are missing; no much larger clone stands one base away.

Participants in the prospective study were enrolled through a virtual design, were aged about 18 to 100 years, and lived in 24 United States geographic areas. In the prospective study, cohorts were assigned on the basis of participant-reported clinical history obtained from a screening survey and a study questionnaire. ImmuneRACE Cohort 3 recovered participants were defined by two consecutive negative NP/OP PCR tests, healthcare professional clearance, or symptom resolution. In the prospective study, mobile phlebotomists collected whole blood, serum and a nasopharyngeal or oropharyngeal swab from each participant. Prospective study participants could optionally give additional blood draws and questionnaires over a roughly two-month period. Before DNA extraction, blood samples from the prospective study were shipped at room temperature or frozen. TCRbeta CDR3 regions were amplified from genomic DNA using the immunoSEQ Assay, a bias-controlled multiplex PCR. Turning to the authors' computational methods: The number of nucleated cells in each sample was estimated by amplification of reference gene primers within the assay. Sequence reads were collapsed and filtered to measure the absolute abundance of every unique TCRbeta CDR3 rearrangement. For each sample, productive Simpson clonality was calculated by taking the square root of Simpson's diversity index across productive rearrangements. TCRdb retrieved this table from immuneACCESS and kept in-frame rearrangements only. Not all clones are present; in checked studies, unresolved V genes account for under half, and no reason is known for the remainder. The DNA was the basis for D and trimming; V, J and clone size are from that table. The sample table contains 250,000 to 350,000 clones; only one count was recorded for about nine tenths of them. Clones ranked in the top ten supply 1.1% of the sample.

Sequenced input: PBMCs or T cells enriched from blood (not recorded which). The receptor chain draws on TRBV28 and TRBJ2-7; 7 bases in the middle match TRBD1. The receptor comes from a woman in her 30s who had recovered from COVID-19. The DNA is TGTGCCAGCACTCCCGGGACAGCCACTTACGAGCAGTACTTC. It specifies CASTPGTATYEQYF. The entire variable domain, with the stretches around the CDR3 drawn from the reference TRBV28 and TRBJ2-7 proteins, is DVKVTQSSRYLVKRTGEKVFLECVQDMDHENMFWYRQDPGLGLRLIYFSYDVKMKEKGDIPEGYSVSREKKERFSLILESASTNQTSMYLCASTPGTATYEQYFGPGTRLTVT.